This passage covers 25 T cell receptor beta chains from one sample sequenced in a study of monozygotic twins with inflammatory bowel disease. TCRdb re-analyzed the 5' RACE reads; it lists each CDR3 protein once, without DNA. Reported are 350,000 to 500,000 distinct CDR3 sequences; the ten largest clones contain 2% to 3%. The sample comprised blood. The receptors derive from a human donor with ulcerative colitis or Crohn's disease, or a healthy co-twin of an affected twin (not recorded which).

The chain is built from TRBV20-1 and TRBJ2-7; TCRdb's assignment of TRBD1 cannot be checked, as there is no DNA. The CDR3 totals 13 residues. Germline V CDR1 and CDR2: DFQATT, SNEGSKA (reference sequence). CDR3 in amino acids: CSARDPRVNEQYF.

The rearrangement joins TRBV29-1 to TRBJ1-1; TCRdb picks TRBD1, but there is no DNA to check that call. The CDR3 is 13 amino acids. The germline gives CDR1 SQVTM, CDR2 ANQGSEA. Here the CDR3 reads CSVVPGGNTEAFF.

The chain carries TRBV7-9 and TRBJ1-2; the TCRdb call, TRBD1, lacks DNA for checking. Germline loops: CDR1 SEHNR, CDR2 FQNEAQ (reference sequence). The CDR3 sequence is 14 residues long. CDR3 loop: CASSPRQGLYGYTF.

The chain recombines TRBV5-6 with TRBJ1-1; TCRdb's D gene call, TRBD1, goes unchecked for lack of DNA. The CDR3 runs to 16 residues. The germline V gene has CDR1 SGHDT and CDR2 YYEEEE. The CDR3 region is CASSKTGDQWNTEAFF. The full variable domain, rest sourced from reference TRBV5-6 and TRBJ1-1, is DAGVTQSPTHLIKTRGQQVTLRCSPKSGHDTVSWYQQALGQGPQFIFQYYEEEERQRGNFPDRFSGHQFPNYSSELNVNALLLGDSALYLCASSKTGDQWNTEAFFGQGTRLTVV.

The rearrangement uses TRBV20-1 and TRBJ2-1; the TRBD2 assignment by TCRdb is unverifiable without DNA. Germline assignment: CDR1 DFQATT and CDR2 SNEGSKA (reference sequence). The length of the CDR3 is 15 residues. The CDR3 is CSGLGTSGRLNEQFF.

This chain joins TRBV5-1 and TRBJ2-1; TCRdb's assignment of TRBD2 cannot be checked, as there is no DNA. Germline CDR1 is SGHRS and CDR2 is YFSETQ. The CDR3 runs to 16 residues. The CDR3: CASSLATSGIYNEQFF.

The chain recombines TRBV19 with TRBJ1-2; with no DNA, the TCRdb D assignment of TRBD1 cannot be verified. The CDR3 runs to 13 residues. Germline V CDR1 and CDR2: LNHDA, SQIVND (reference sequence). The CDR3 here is CASSMRHNYGYTF.

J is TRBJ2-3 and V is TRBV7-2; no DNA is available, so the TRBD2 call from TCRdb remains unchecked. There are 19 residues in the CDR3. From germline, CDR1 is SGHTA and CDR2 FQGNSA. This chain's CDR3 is CASSLVLQASGRTSDTQYF.

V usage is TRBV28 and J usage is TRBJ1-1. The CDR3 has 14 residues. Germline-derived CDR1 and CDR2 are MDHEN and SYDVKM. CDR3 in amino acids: CASSWADLSTEAFF. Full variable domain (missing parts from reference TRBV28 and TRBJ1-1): DVKVTQSSRYLVKRTGEKVFLECVQDMDHENMFWYRQDPGLGLRLIYFSYDVKMKEKGDIPEGYSVSREKKERFSLILESASTNQTSMYLCASSWADLSTEAFFGQGTRLTVV.

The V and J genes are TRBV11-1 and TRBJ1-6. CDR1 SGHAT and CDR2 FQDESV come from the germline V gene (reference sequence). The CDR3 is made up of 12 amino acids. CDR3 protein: CASSVLAGTLHF.

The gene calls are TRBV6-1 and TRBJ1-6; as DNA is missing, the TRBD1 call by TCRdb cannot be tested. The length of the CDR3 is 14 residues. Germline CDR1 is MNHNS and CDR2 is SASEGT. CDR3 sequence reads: CASSLTGEYSPLHF.

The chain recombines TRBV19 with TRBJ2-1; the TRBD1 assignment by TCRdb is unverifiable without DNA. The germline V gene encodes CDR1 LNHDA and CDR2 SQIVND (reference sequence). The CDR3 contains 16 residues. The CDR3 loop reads CASSIRAGGSYNEQFF.

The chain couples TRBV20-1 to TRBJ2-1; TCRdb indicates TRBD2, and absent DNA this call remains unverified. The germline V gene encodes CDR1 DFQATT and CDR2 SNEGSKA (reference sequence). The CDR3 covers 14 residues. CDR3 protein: CSAREFGRFGEQFF.

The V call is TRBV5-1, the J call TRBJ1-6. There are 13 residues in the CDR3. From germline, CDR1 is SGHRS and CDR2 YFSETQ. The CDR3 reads CASSLDPNSPLHF. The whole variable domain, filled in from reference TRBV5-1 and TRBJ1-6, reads KAGVTQTPRYLIKTRGQQVTLSCSPISGHRSVSWYQQTPGQGLQFLFEYFSETQRNKGNFPGRFSGRQFSNSRSEMNVSTLELGDSALYLCASSLDPNSPLHFGNGTRLTVT.

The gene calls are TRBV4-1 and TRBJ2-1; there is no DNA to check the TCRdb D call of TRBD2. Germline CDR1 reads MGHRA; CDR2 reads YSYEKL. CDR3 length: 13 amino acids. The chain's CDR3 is CASSQGLSPEQFF.

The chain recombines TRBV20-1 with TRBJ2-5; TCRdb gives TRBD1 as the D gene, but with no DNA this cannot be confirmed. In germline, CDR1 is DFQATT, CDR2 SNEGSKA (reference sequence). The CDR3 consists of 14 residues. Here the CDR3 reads CSAEGARGAETQYF.

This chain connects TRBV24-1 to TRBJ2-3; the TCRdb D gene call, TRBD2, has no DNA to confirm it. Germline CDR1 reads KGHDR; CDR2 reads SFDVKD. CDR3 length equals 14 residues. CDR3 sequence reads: CATTSSGGPSTQYF.

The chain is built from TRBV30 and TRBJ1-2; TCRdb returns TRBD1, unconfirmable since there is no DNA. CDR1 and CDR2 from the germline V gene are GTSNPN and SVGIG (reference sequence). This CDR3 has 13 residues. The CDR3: CAWTPSGPGGYTF.

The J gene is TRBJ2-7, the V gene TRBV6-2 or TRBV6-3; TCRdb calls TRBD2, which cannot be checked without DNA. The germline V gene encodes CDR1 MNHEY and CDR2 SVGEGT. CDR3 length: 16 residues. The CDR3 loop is CASSFSRASGTYEQYF.

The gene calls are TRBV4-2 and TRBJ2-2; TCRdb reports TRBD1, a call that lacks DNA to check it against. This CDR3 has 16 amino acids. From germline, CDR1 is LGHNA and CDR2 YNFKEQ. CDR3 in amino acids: CASSQVYPGNTGELFF.

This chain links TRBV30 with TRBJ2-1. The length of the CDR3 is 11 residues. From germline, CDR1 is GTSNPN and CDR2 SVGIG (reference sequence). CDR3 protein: CAWGTYNEQFF.

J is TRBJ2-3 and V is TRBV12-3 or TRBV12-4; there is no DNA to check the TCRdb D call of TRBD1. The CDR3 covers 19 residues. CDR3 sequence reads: CASSSRSGQGGVGIDTQYF.

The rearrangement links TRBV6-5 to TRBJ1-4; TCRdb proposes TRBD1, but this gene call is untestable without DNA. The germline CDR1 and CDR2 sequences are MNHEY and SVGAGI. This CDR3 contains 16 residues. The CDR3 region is CASSYGTGVGQEKLFF.

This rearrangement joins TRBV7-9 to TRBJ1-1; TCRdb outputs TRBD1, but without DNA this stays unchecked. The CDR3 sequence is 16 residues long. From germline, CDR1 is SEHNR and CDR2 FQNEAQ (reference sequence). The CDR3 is CASSPGQTKMNTEAFF.

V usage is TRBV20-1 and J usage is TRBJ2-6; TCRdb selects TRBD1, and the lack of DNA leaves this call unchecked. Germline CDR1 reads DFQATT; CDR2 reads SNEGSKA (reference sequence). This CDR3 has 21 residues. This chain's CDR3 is CSARIEGTGSKLLSGANVLTF.